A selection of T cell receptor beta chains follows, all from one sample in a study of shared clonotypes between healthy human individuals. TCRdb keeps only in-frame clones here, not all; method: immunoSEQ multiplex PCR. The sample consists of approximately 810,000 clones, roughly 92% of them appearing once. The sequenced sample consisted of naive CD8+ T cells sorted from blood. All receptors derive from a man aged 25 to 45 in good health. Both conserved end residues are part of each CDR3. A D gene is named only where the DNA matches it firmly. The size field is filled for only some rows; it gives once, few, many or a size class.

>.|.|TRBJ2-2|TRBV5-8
TGTGCCAGCAGCTTACGCAGTGGAACCGGGGAGCTGTTTTTT
CASSLRSGTGELFF
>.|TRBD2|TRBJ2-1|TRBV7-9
TGTGCCAGCAGCTCAGGGACTAGCGGAGTCTACAATGAGCAGTTCTTC
CASSSGTSGVYNEQFF
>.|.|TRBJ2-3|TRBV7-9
TGTGCCAGCAGCTCCGCCGCCGGACCCCATGATGTAGGTACGCAGTATTTT
CASSSAAGPHDVGTQYF
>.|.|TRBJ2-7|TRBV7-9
TGTGCCAGCAGCTTAGGAGGCCAGGGGATGTCCTACGAGCAGTACTTC
CASSLGGQGMSYEQYF
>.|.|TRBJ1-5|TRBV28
TGTGCCAGCGGCGGCATTTTGCCCCAGCATTTT
CASGGILPQHF
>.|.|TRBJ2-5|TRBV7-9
TGTGCCAGCAGCGCAGCCCCAGGGTTAGGCGAGACCCAGTACTTC
CASSAAPGLGETQYF
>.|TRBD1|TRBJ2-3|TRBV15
TGTGCCACCAGCAGCCTACTACAGGGGATCTACACAGATACGCAGTATTTT
CATSSLLQGIYTDTQYF
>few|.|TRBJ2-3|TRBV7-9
TGTGCCAGCAGCTGGAGCGGACGCACAGATACGCAGTATTTT
CASSWSGRTDTQYF
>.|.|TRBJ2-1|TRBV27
TGTGCCAGCAGTTCGTTCCAAGGAACCTACAATGAGCAGTTCTTC
CASSSFQGTYNEQFF
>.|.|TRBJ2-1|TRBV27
TGTGCCAGCAGTTCAACAGGAATTACGGCGTTCTTC
CASSSTGITAFF
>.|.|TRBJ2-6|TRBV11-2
TGTGCCAGCAGCTCCCTCCCAGGGGGGGCCAACGTCCTGACTTTC
CASSSLPGGANVLTF